The next 30 T cell receptor beta chains were all read from a single sample in a study of PD-L1 blockade in urothelial cancer (dated by TCRdb to about 2017). The library was made by the immunoSEQ multiplex PCR assay. TCRdb stores this immuneACCESS table with in-frame sequences only. Part of the clones is absent; in the studies checked, under half of the shortfall reflects unresolved V genes, and no reason is known for the rest. This sample holds 45,000 to 70,000 clones; around 86% were observed only once. The top ten clonotypes cover 15% to 18% of the sample. The label giving this sample's time point can be read as: pretreatment peripheral blood. Sequenced material: PBMCs, taken around atezolizumab (anti-PD-L1) treatment. The source is an older man with urothelial cancer.

The genes are TRBV15 and TRBJ1-2; D is possibly TRBD1 (6 bases). The V and J ends lost 5 bases and 8 bases respectively, with 15 bases between them. Germline loops: CDR1 LNHNV, CDR2 YYDKDF (reference sequence). This CDR3 contains 13 residues. The CDR3 sequence: CATSETGPQGYTF. The CDR3 nucleotides are TGTGCCACCAGCGAGACAGGCCCTCAGGGCTACACCTTC.

The rearrangement links TRBV5-4 to TRBJ2-7, with D possibly TRBD2 on 6 matching bases. The V end was cut by 1 base, the J end by 2 bases, with 10 bases between. The CDR3 contains 14 residues. Germline V gene sequence: CDR1 SGHNT, CDR2 YYREEE (reference sequence). The CDR3 DNA reads TGTGCCAGCAGCTTGCGGGACTCCCCCTACGAGCAGTACTTC. This codes for CASSLRDSPYEQYF.

The gene calls are TRBV4-1 and TRBJ1-5, with TRBD1 matching over 7 bases. CDR3 length: 18 amino acids. Looked up from germline, CDR1 is MGHRA and CDR2 is YSYEKL. Losses at the gene ends were 0 bases for V and 0 bases for J; bases not matched to a gene: 8. CDR3 region: CASSQDRGDRYSNQPQHF. Written as DNA, the CDR3 is TGCGCCAGCAGCCAAGATCGTGGGGACAGATATAGCAATCAGCCCCAGCATTTT.

The chain recombines TRBV19 with TRBJ2-7, with 12 positions matching TRBD2. The trim removed 1 base at V and 3 bases at J, leaving 7 bases unmatched. The CDR3 sequence is 17 residues long. Germline V lookup: CDR1 LNHDA, CDR2 SQIVND (reference sequence). The CDR3 region is CASSIGPGLAGNYEQYF. The CDR3 DNA follows: TGTGCCAGTAGTATAGGGCCTGGACTAGCGGGAAACTACGAGCAGTACTTC. The whole variable domain, filled in from reference TRBV19 and TRBJ2-7, reads DGGITQSPKYLFRKEGQNVTLSCEQNLNHDAMYWYRQDPGQGLRLIYYSQIVNDFQKGDIAEGYSVSREKKESFPLTVTSAQKNPTAFYLCASSIGPGLAGNYEQYFGPGTRLTVT.

The chain employs TRBV6-5 and TRBJ1-2, with D uncertain. Germline loops: CDR1 MNHEY, CDR2 SVGAGI. This CDR3 contains 13 residues. V dropped 4 bases and J dropped 8 bases, with 14 bases sitting between them. This CDR3 reads CASSFGRASGYTF. CDR3 bases: TGTGCCAGCAGTTTCGGGAGGGCCTCAGGCTACACCTTC.

The rearrangement links TRBV4-2 to TRBJ2-3; maybe TRBD2 (6 bases). The V gene lost 1 base and the J gene lost 14 bases, with 19 bases spanning the gap. This CDR3 is 14 amino acids long. Germline lookup yields CDR1 LGHNA and CDR2 YNFKEQ. CDR3 sequence reads: CASSQGAGNRYAYF. The CDR3 coding sequence is TGTGCCAGCAGCCAAGGGGCGGGGAACCGATACGCGTATTTT.

The chain joins TRBV7-2 to TRBJ2-1, with a possible D match to TRBD1 (6 bases). Germline-derived CDR1 and CDR2 are SGHTA and FQGNSA. V gave up 1 base and J gave up 6 bases, with 22 bases separating them. CDR3 length: 18 residues. CDR3 protein: CASSLGGGGQRRSNEQFF. As DNA, the CDR3 is TGTGCCAGCAGCTTAGGGGGTGGGGGCCAGAGGAGGTCCAATGAGCAGTTCTTC.

V gene TRBV14 combines with J gene TRBJ2-1; TRBD2 matches at 9 bases. Germline V gene data show CDR1 as SGHDN and CDR2 as FVKESK. V lost 4 bases, J lost 8 bases, and 0 bases stayed unmatched. The CDR3 extends over 12 amino acids. This CDR3 is CASSLAGDEQFF. DNA for the CDR3: TGTGCCAGCAGCCTAGCGGGAGATGAGCAGTTCTTC.

The chain carries TRBV18 and TRBJ2-7; TRBD1 matches 9 bases. V shed 6 bases and J 3 bases; nucleotides not matched to a gene: 6. Germline loops: CDR1 KGHSH, CDR2 LQKENI. This CDR3 comprises 14 residues. The chain's CDR3 is CASSTGTGSYEQYF. Here the CDR3 DNA reads TGTGCCAGCTCGACCGGGACAGGGAGCTACGAGCAGTACTTC.

V and J are TRBV27 and TRBJ2-3; possible D gene TRBD2, 5 bases. The CDR3 consists of 15 residues. Germline CDR1 reads MNHEY; CDR2 reads SMNVEV (reference sequence). The V gene lost 6 bases and the J gene lost 14 bases, with 27 bases spanning the gap. In nucleotides, the CDR3 is TGTGCCAGCAGCTCCGCCGGTTATGGCGGGCGCCCTCCGTATTTT. Residues: CASSSAGYGGRPPYF.

The chain is built from TRBV7-8 and TRBJ2-7; 9 nucleotides match TRBD1. The germline CDR1 and CDR2 sequences are SGHVS and FQNEAQ. This CDR3 region has 14 residues. V was pared by 6 bases and J by 4 bases, with 7 bases of the junction left unmatched. The CDR3 nucleotides read TGTGCCAGCAGTCCGGGACAGGGCCGGTACGAGCAGTACTTC. As protein: CASSPGQGRYEQYF.

V and J are TRBV7-9 and TRBJ1-1, with 9 bases fitting TRBD1. CDR3 length: 13 amino acids. V was pared by 5 bases and J by 5 bases, with 3 bases of the junction left unmatched. Germline assignment: CDR1 SEHNR and CDR2 FQNEAQ (reference sequence). This CDR3 reads CASSRDRVTEAFF. The CDR3 DNA reads as TGTGCCAGCAGCCGGGACAGGGTAACTGAAGCTTTCTTT.

The chain joins TRBV6-1 to TRBJ2-7; the D is unclear. This CDR3 is 14 amino acids long. Deletions cut 3 bases from V and 0 bases from J, with 9 bases between. Germline V gene data show CDR1 as MNHNS and CDR2 as SASEGT. As DNA, the CDR3 is TGTGCCAGCAGTGACCCAGGCTTCTCCTACGAGCAGTACTTC. This codes for CASSDPGFSYEQYF.

This chain's CDR3 is CSVQETGGNSPLHF. CDR3 nucleotide sequence: TGCAGCGTTCAGGAGACAGGGGGTAATTCACCCCTCCACTTT. The J gene is TRBJ1-6, the V gene TRBV29-1; 9 bases match TRBD1. The CDR3 loop spans 14 amino acids. Germline assignment: CDR1 SQVTM and CDR2 ANQGSEA. Losses at the gene ends were 5 bases for V and 6 bases for J; bases not matched to a gene: 5.

V gene TRBV30 combines with J gene TRBJ1-2; 9 nucleotides line up with TRBD1. The V gene's germline CDR1 is GTSNPN and CDR2 SVGIG (reference sequence). V trimming: 1 base; J trimming: 5 bases; junction bases outside the gene matches: 5. The CDR3 contains 14 residues. Here the CDR3 reads CAWSGDGTGYGYTF. Here the CDR3 DNA reads TGTGCCTGGAGTGGGGACGGGACAGGGTATGGCTACACCTTC. Based on the CDR3 plus reference TRBV30 and TRBJ1-2, the full variable domain is SQTIHQWPATLVQPVGSPLSLECTVEGTSNPNLYWYRQAAGRGLQLLFYSVGIGQISSEVPQNLSASRPQDRQFILSSKKLLLSDSGFYLCAWSGDGTGYGYTFGSGTRLTVV.

The chain employs TRBV5-5 and TRBJ2-7; 12 bases are shared with TRBD2. The CDR3 runs 17 residues. V trimming: 4 bases; J trimming: 5 bases; junction bases outside the gene matches: 13. In germline, CDR1 is SGHKS, CDR2 YYEKEE (reference sequence). The CDR3 DNA follows: TGTGCCAGCAGCCCCTCAGGTAGGCTAGCGGGAGGGCACGAGCAGTACTTC. This translates into CASSPSGRLAGGHEQYF.

The rearrangement uses TRBV2 and TRBJ2-5; TRBD1 matches 9 bases. The CDR3 covers 15 residues. Germline-derived CDR1 and CDR2 are SNHLY and FYNNEI. J lost 1 base, V lost 5 bases, and 5 bases had no gene match. CDR3 nucleotide sequence: TGTGCCAGCAGTTTGGACAGGGGTAGCCAAGAGACCCAGTACTTC. This sequence encodes CASSLDRGSQETQYF. Filled out from reference TRBV2 and TRBJ2-5, the complete variable domain reads EPEVTQTPSHQVTQMGQEVILRCVPISNHLYFYWYRQILGQKVEFLVSFYNNEISEKSEIFDDQFSVERPDGSNFTLKIRSTKLEDSAMYFCASSLDRGSQETQYFGPGTRLLVL.

The chain couples TRBV12-5 to TRBJ2-1, with 7 bases identical to TRBD1. The CDR3 totals 15 residues. J was trimmed by 2 bases and V by 1 base; bases with no gene match: 2. CDR1 is LGHNT, CDR2 FRNRAP, per germline. The chain's CDR3 is CASGLEGGPYNEQFF. For the CDR3, the DNA is TGTGCTAGTGGTTTGGAAGGGGGCCCCTACAATGAGCAGTTCTTC. Variable domain in full (rest from reference TRBV12-5 and TRBJ2-1): DARVTQTPRHKVTEMGQEVTMRCQPILGHNTVFWYRQTMMQGLELLAYFRNRAPLDDSGMPKDRFSAEMPDATLATLKIQPSEPRDSAVYFCASGLEGGPYNEQFFGPGTRLTVL.

V is TRBV7-3 and J is TRBJ2-2, with a tentative D call TRBD1 (6 bases). CDR3 length equals 14 residues. Germline loops: CDR1 SGHTA, CDR2 FQGTGA. Trimming removed 5 bases at V and 7 bases at J, with 14 bases between. CDR3 region: CASSRYRVGGELFF. The CDR3 nucleotides read TGTGCCAGCAGCCGATACAGGGTTGGCGGGGAGCTGTTTTTT.

The chain employs TRBV11-2 and TRBJ1-1; D is uncertain. This CDR3 has 13 amino acids. V was shortened by 1 base and J by 8 bases, with 11 bases between the two germline ends. The V gene's germline CDR1 is SGHAT and CDR2 FQNNGV. The CDR3 protein is CASSLAPDREAFF. The CDR3, as DNA: TGTGCCAGCAGCTTAGCGCCCGATAGAGAAGCTTTCTTT. Looking up the rest from reference TRBV11-2 and TRBJ1-1 gives the full variable domain: EAGVAQSPRYKIIEKRQSVAFWCNPISGHATLYWYQQILGQGPKLLIQFQNNGVVDDSQLPKDRFSAERLKGVDSTLKIQPAKLEDSAVYLCASSLAPDREAFFGQGTRLTVV.

The chain has TRBV29-1 and TRBJ2-7; D is possibly TRBD2 (5 bases). Germline CDR1 reads SQVTM; CDR2 reads ANQGSEA. With 3 bases removed from V and 3 bases from J, the gap between germline ends came to 6 bases. This CDR3 contains 11 residues. As DNA, the CDR3 is TGCAGCGTTGAGAGGGACTACGAGCAGTACTTC. The encoded protein is CSVERDYEQYF.

Only a few counts were recorded for this clone. The chain recombines TRBV4-2 with TRBJ1-5, with 7 bases matching TRBD1. V shed 0 bases and J 7 bases; nucleotides not matched to a gene: 6. This CDR3 is 15 amino acids long. Per the germline V gene, CDR1 is LGHNA and CDR2 is YNFKEQ. The CDR3 protein is CASSQEPQGLQPQHF. As DNA, the CDR3 is TGTGCCAGCAGCCAAGAACCACAGGGGTTACAGCCCCAGCATTTT.

The gene calls are TRBV28 and TRBJ2-1, with D unresolved. Germline values: CDR1 MDHEN, CDR2 SYDVKM. Trimming stripped 2 bases from V and 9 bases from J, with 14 bases between. The CDR3 spans 14 residues. For the CDR3, the DNA is TGTGCCAGCAGTTTAGGTCGTGCGAGGAGTGAGCAGTTCTTC. Encoded protein: CASSLGRARSEQFF.

This sequence joins TRBV4-1 and TRBJ1-1; TRBD1 matches 10 bases. Germline V gene data show CDR1 as MGHRA and CDR2 as YSYEKL. With V trimmed by 4 bases and J by 6 bases, 17 bases remained unmatched. This CDR3 is 18 amino acids long. This CDR3 is CASSPPFASGQGNPEAFF. The DNA of the CDR3 is TGCGCCAGCAGCCCCCCCTTCGCCTCGGGACAGGGGAATCCTGAAGCTTTCTTT.

The rearrangement joins TRBV5-7 to TRBJ2-5; TRBD1 matches at 9 bases. TRBV5-7 is an ORF for which the function is uncertain. V lost 5 bases to trimming and J lost 4 bases; unmatched junction nucleotides: 18. This CDR3 comprises 18 residues. Here the CDR3 reads CASRFFRDRERASETQYF. The DNA of the CDR3 is TGTGCCAGCAGATTCTTCCGGGACAGGGAGCGTGCGTCAGAGACCCAGTACTTC.

V gene TRBV5-1 combines with J gene TRBJ2-3; 12 bases line up with TRBD2. V was pared by 0 bases and J by 4 bases, with 3 bases of the junction left unmatched. CDR3 length equals 16 residues. Germline V gene data show CDR1 as SGHRS and CDR2 as YFSETQ. The CDR3 loop reads CASSLASGRGADTQYF. CDR3 nucleotides: TGCGCCAGCAGCTTGGCTAGCGGGAGGGGCGCAGATACGCAGTATTTT.

The chain employs TRBV7-9 and TRBJ1-4; 12 bases map to TRBD1. CDR1 and CDR2 from the germline V gene are SEHNR and FQNEAQ (reference sequence). J lost 6 bases, V lost 5 bases, and 7 bases had no gene match. CDR3 size: 16 residues. The CDR3 nucleotides are TGTGCCAGCAGCAAACCGGGACAGGGGGCGGATGAAAAACTGTTTTTT. The encoded protein is CASSKPGQGADEKLFF.

The rearrangement joins TRBV4-1 to TRBJ2-4; unclear D gene. Looked up from germline, CDR1 is MGHRA and CDR2 is YSYEKL. This CDR3 spans 16 amino acids. V lost 0 bases and J 7 bases, leaving 16 bases between the germline ends. DNA of the CDR3: TGCGCCAGCAGCCAAGATAGAACGGTTCTTTGGAACATTCAGTACTTC. As protein: CASSQDRTVLWNIQYF.

The V gene is TRBV10-3, the J gene TRBJ1-1; perhaps TRBD1 as D (5 bases). V lost 7 bases and J lost 4, with 10 bases in between. Germline assignment: CDR1 ENHRY and CDR2 SYGVKD. This CDR3 spans 12 amino acids. The CDR3 protein is CAITGELTEAFF. The CDR3 nucleotides are TGTGCCATCACGGGGGAACTCACTGAAGCTTTCTTT.

This sequence joins TRBV28 and TRBJ1-2; no clear D. Looked up from germline, CDR1 is MDHEN and CDR2 is SYDVKM. The CDR3 has 15 amino acids. Trimming stripped 6 bases from V and 3 bases from J, with 17 bases between. Written as DNA, the CDR3 is TGTGCCAGCAGCCCCCCGGTAGATAACTACTATGGCTACACCTTC. Translation: CASSPPVDNYYGYTF.